Listed below are T cell receptor beta chains from one sample, sequenced in a study of blood T cell repertoires in COVID-19. Produced via immunoSEQ multiplex PCR; TCRdb's table is partial and in-frame only. The repertoire holds tens of thousands of clones, with roughly 88% as singletons. The sequenced sample consisted of peripheral blood. The origin of the receptors is an elderly woman with acute or convalescent COVID-19. Each CDR3 is given with its conserved first and last residue. D genes are given only for firm matches. Only part of the rows carry a size: once, few, many, or a class if the clone is expanded.

TRBJ1-3 | TRBV25-1 | TRBD1 | - | CASSEDRPFGTPIYF | TGTGCCAGCAGTGAGGACAGGCCCTTCGGAACTCCCATATATTTT
TRBJ1-2 | TRBV5-1 | TRBD1 | - | CASSPGRGGQADGYTF | TGCGCCAGCAGCCCGGGAAGAGGGGGACAGGCCGATGGCTACACCTTC
TRBJ1-4 | TRBV19 | TRBD1 | - | CASSKGDSQHEKLFF | TGTGCCAGTAGTAAAGGGGACAGTCAACATGAAAAACTGTTTTTT
TRBJ2-2 | TRBV3-1/TRBV3-2 | - | - | CASSQAFNTGELFF | TGTGCCAGCAGCCAAGCGTTCAACACCGGGGAGCTGTTTTTT
TRBJ1-2 | TRBV12-3/TRBV12-4 | TRBD1 | - | CASSTGGYGYTF | TGTGCCAGCAGTACAGGGGGCTATGGCTACACCTTC
TRBJ2-2 | TRBV9 | TRBD1 | once | CASRVTGGTGELFF | TGTGCCAGCAGAGTTACAGGGGGCACCGGGGAGCTGTTTTTT
TRBJ2-7 | TRBV9 | TRBD1 | few | CASSPYPGTVYEQYF | TGTGCCAGCAGCCCATACCCCGGGACAGTCTACGAGCAGTACTTC
TRBJ1-2 | TRBV7-2 | - | - | CASSPGTRAYGYTF | TGTGCCAGCAGCCCCGGGACAAGGGCCTATGGCTACACCTTC
TRBJ1-5 | TRBV5-1 | - | - | CASSLEGSSNQPQHF | TGCGCCAGCAGCTTGGAAGGGAGTAGCAATCAGCCCCAGCATTTT
TRBJ1-1 | TRBV12-3/TRBV12-4 | - | few | CASSLERRREAFF | TGTGCCAGCAGTTTGGAACGGCGGCGTGAAGCTTTCTTT
TRBJ1-2 | TRBV3-1/TRBV3-2 | - | - | CASSQDRLGARYGYTF | TGTGCCAGCAGCCAAGATCGCCTGGGGGCGAGGTATGGCTACACCTTC
TRBJ1-2 | TRBV29-1 | TRBD1 | - | CSVEDPDRNGYTF | TGCAGCGTTGAAGATCCGGACAGGAATGGCTACACCTTC
TRBJ2-7 | TRBV10-3 | TRBD2 | - | CAITRAGGSYEQYF | TGTGCCATCACTCGAGCGGGAGGGTCCTACGAGCAGTACTTC
TRBJ2-3 | TRBV2 | - | - | CASISDSTDTQYF | TGTGCCAGCATATCTGACTCCACAGATACGCAGTATTTT
TRBJ1-2 | TRBV6-4 | - | - | CASSDLDYLRDYGYTF | TGTGCCAGCAGTGACCTAGATTACCTCAGGGACTATGGCTACACCTTC
TRBJ1-1 | TRBV30 | - | - | CAWFRSELAFF | TGTGCCTGGTTCAGGTCAGAATTAGCTTTCTTT
TRBJ2-2 | TRBV12-3/TRBV12-4 | TRBD1 | few | CASSFSQGALFF | TGTGCCAGCAGTTTTTCCCAGGGGGCATTGTTTTTT
TRBJ2-1 | TRBV5-1 | TRBD2 | few | CASKSGGTYNEQFF | TGCGCCAGTAAGAGCGGGGGAACTTACAATGAGCAGTTCTTC
TRBJ1-1 | TRBV5-6 | TRBD1 | - | CASSPGTGQNTEAFF | TGTGCCAGCAGCCCGGGGACAGGGCAGAACACTGAAGCTTTCTTT
TRBJ2-1 | TRBV4-2 | TRBD1 | - | CASSQDKDRGVEDEQFF | TGTGCCAGCAGCCAAGATAAGGACAGGGGAGTAGAGGATGAGCAGTTCTTC
TRBJ1-6 | TRBV6-6 | TRBD1 | - | CASRDREISPLHF | TGTGCCAGCAGGGACAGGGAGATTTCACCCCTCCACTTT
TRBJ2-2 | TRBV5-1 | TRBD2 | - | CASSARTSGGASGELFF | TGCGCCAGCAGCGCTCGTACTAGCGGGGGGGCCTCCGGGGAGCTGTTTTTT
TRBJ2-1 | TRBV4-1 | TRBD2 | - | CASSQRLAGGDEQFF | TGCGCCAGCAGCCAACGGCTAGCGGGGGGGGATGAGCAGTTCTTC
TRBJ2-5 | TRBV10-3 | TRBD2 | - | CAIRTSSETQYF | TGTGCCATCCGGACTAGCTCGGAGACCCAGTACTTC
TRBJ2-7 | TRBV7-2 | - | - | CASSQSTYEQYF | TGTGCCAGCAGTCAGTCCACCTACGAGCAGTACTTC
TRBJ1-5 | TRBV7-3 | - | - | CASSLQGMGNQPQHF | TGTGCCAGCAGCTTACAGGGGATGGGTAATCAGCCCCAGCATTTT
TRBJ2-1 | TRBV19 | TRBD1 | - | CASSVRLGQGLSEQFF | TGTGCCAGTAGTGTACGTTTGGGACAGGGCTTGAGTGAGCAGTTCTTC
TRBJ1-2 | TRBV6-6 | TRBD1 | - | CASSYIREGADSGYTF | TGTGCCAGCAGTTACATCCGGGAGGGGGCGGATTCTGGCTACACCTTC
TRBJ2-3 | TRBV19 | TRBD2 | - | CASSSRGWAGEDTQYF | TGTGCCAGTAGTAGCCGAGGTTGGGCGGGGGAAGATACGCAGTATTTT
TRBJ1-5 | TRBV19 | TRBD1 | - | CASSTRWGQGNEPQHF | TGTGCCAGTAGTACGCGGTGGGGACAGGGTAACGAGCCCCAGCATTTT
TRBJ2-1 | TRBV25-1 | TRBD2 | - | CASSFSGANNEQFF | TGTGCCAGCAGTTTTAGCGGGGCCAACAATGAGCAGTTCTTC
TRBJ2-7 | TRBV7-8 | - | - | CASSQLYEQYF | TGTGCCAGCAGCCAGCTCTACGAGCAGTACTTC
TRBJ1-1 | TRBV20-1 | - | once | CSASTGSWGAEAFF | TGCAGTGCTAGTACAGGAAGCTGGGGGGCTGAAGCTTTCTTT
TRBJ1-4 | TRBV7-2 | - | once | CASSLVGSSNEKLFF | TGTGCCAGCAGCTTAGTTGGGAGTTCTAATGAAAAACTGTTTTTT
TRBJ2-1 | TRBV19 | TRBD2 | - | CASSINGLAGGGEQFF | TGTGCCAGTAGTATAAACGGACTAGCGGGAGGGGGTGAGCAGTTCTTC
TRBJ2-2 | TRBV5-5 | TRBD1 | - | CASSPGTANTGELFF | TGTGCCAGCAGCCCTGGGACAGCGAACACCGGGGAGCTGTTTTTT
TRBJ1-6 | TRBV30 | TRBD1 | - | CAWSRNRGKDSPLHF | TGTGCCTGGAGTCGAAACAGGGGGAAGGATTCACCCCTCCACTTT
TRBJ1-5 | TRBV19 | TRBD1 | - | CASSGTGGNQPQHF | TGTGCCAGTAGTGGGACAGGGGGCAATCAGCCCCAGCATTTT
TRBJ2-7 | TRBV30 | TRBD1 | - | CAWRGQGVFYEQYF | TGTGCCTGGAGGGGACAGGGGGTTTTTTACGAGCAGTACTTC
TRBJ1-5 | TRBV2 | - | - | CASSFTGRNQPQHF | TGTGCCAGCAGTTTTACAGGGCGGAATCAGCCCCAGCATTTT
TRBJ2-1 | TRBV25-1 | - | - | CASSDPRRAYNEQFF | TGTGCCAGCAGTGACCCTCGGAGGGCCTACAATGAGCAGTTCTTC
TRBJ2-3 | TRBV6-4 | - | few | CASSDGAGDTQYF | TGTGCCAGCAGTGACGGGGCGGGGGATACGCAGTATTTT
TRBJ2-2 | TRBV27 | - | once | CASSLESILPGELFF | TGTGCCAGCAGTTTAGAAAGCATCCTGCCCGGGGAGCTGTTTTTT
TRBJ2-2 | TRBV19 | TRBD1 | - | CASSREDRVRDTGELFF | TGTGCCAGTAGTAGGGAAGACAGGGTGAGGGACACCGGGGAGCTGTTTTTT
TRBJ1-1 | TRBV29-1 | TRBD1 | once | CSVETGPWTEAFF | TGCAGCGTGGAGACAGGGCCATGGACTGAAGCTTTCTTT
TRBJ1-5 | TRBV3-1/TRBV3-2 | TRBD1 | - | CASSQTTGGHQPQHF | TGTGCCAGCAGCCAGACGACAGGGGGCCATCAGCCCCAGCATTTT